One sample yielded the 22 T cell receptor beta chains listed below, sequenced in a study of blood T cell repertoires in COVID-19. Sequenced by immunoSEQ multiplex PCR; TCRdb stores in-frame clones only, minus some. Among 200,000 to 250,000 clones listed, 87% were seen once. Sequencing was carried out using peripheral blood. Receptors were obtained from a woman aged 18 to 35 who had recovered from COVID-19.

This clone was counted only a few times. J is TRBJ2-2 and V is TRBV7-9; 10 positions match TRBD2. Germline V gives CDR1 SEHNR, CDR2 FQNEAQ (reference sequence). The CDR3 length is 16 residues. Trimming at V came to 5 bases and at J to 7 bases, leaving 10 bases not matched to a gene. The CDR3, as DNA: TGTGCCAGCAGCCATTATAGCGGGAGGTTTCACGGGGAGCTGTTTTTT. Its translation is CASSHYSGRFHGELFF.

The chain links TRBV5-6 to TRBJ1-2; 7 nucleotides agree with TRBD1. Germline values: CDR1 SGHDT, CDR2 YYEEEE. The CDR3 has 15 amino acids. V lost 4 bases and J lost 4; bases outside the gene matches: 10. The CDR3: CASSQGLGTVYGYTF. For the CDR3, the DNA is TGTGCCAGCAGCCAGGGTTTGGGGACAGTCTATGGCTACACCTTC. The whole variable domain, remainder taken from reference TRBV5-6 and TRBJ1-2, is DAGVTQSPTHLIKTRGQQVTLRCSPKSGHDTVSWYQQALGQGPQFIFQYYEEEERQRGNFPDRFSGHQFPNYSSELNVNALLLGDSALYLCASSQGLGTVYGYTFGSGTRLTVV.

This clone turned up a few times. This sequence joins TRBV23-1 and TRBJ2-7; D ambiguous. TRBV23-1 counts as an open reading frame of uncertain function. The CDR3 is made up of 12 amino acids. V lost 9 bases to trimming and J lost 3 bases, with 12 bases between them. The CDR3 sequence: CASPRARYEQYF. As DNA, the CDR3 is TGCGCCAGTCCAAGAGCGCGCTACGAGCAGTACTTC.

J is TRBJ2-1 and V is TRBV4-3; perhaps TRBD2 as D (5 bases). V dropped 0 bases and J dropped 1 base, with 10 bases sitting between them. The CDR3 has 16 residues. Germline lookup yields CDR1 LGHNA and CDR2 YSLEER. The CDR3 spells CASSQDLADSYNEQFF. CDR3 sequence (DNA): TGCGCCAGCAGCCAAGATCTAGCTGATTCCTACAATGAGCAGTTCTTC.

The chain has TRBV6-5 and TRBJ1-1, with no clear D. The CDR3 consists of 13 residues. Germline V gene data show CDR1 as MNHEY and CDR2 as SVGAGI. V was pared by 5 bases and J by 5 bases, with 12 bases between. The CDR3: CASSPPGATEAFF. Written as DNA, the CDR3 is TGTGCCAGCAGTCCCCCCGGAGCGACTGAAGCTTTCTTT.

The gene calls are TRBV7-2 and TRBJ2-7; 8 bases are shared with TRBD2. The germline V gene has CDR1 SGHTA and CDR2 FQGNSA. Trimming cost V 1 base and J 4 bases; bases outside gene matches: 12. The CDR3 consists of 17 residues. The CDR3 protein is CASSLGLTAGAWYEQYF. The CDR3 DNA reads as TGTGCCAGCAGCTTAGGATTAACAGCGGGAGCCTGGTACGAGCAGTACTTC.

This sequence joins TRBV7-9 and TRBJ2-1, with TRBD1 matching over 7 bases. V dropped 5 bases and J dropped 7; count of bases not matched to a gene: 5. The CDR3 runs to 13 residues. Germline CDR1 is SEHNR and CDR2 is FQNEAQ (reference sequence). Here the CDR3 DNA reads TGTGCCAGCAGCCCTAGGGACAGTAATGAGCAGTTCTTC. Translating gives CASSPRDSNEQFF.

The gene calls are TRBV19 and TRBJ1-2; D uncertain. CDR1 LNHDA and CDR2 SQIVND come from the germline V gene (reference sequence). V was clipped by 2 bases and J by 6 bases, with 10 bases between them. CDR3 length: 13 amino acids. CDR3: CASSIQVFNGYTF. CDR3 sequence (DNA): TGTGCCAGTAGTATACAGGTCTTCAATGGCTACACCTTC.

The V and J genes are TRBV7-2 and TRBJ1-4, with D unresolved. Trimming took off 5 bases at V and 7 bases at J, with 20 bases between the two ends. In germline, CDR1 is SGHTA, CDR2 FQGNSA. CDR3 length equals 16 residues. CDR3 DNA sequence: TGTGCCAGCAGCCCAGGAGGAAGCCTAAAGGCTGAAAAACTGTTTTTT. This codes for CASSPGGSLKAEKLFF.

The rearrangement links TRBV7-9 to TRBJ2-1; TRBD2 agrees at 7 bases. Germline V gene data show CDR1 as SEHNR and CDR2 as FQNEAQ (reference sequence). The junction had 14 bases not matched to a gene; V was cut back by 3 bases and J by 6 bases. This CDR3 comprises 17 residues. The DNA of the CDR3 is TGTGCCAGCAGCTTTAACTTTGCGGGAGAGGTGAGCAATGAGCAGTTCTTC. Translated: CASSFNFAGEVSNEQFF.

This rearrangement joins TRBV19 to TRBJ2-3; a weak D match, TRBD1 (6 bases). Per germline, CDR1 LNHDA and CDR2 SQIVND (reference sequence). Trimming pared 4 bases from V and 1 base from J, leaving 9 bases between. The CDR3 totals 14 residues. The CDR3 protein is CASSRPGGTDTQYF. As DNA, the CDR3 is TGTGCCAGTAGTAGGCCAGGGGGCACAGATACGCAGTATTTT.

The rearrangement links TRBV2 to TRBJ1-1, with 9 positions matching TRBD1. The junction had 8 bases not matched to a gene; V was cut back by 7 bases and J by 5 bases. The germline V gene has CDR1 SNHLY and CDR2 FYNNEI. The CDR3 covers 14 residues. The CDR3 bases are TGTGCCAGCACCCTCACAGGGGGCGGGACTGAAGCTTTCTTT. It codes for CASTLTGGGTEAFF.

The chain recombines TRBV25-1 with TRBJ2-1, with 12 bases identical to TRBD2. Germline trimming cut 4 bases from V and 0 bases from J; bases unmatched to any gene: 7. Germline assignment: CDR1 MGHDK and CDR2 SYGVNS. The CDR3 sequence is 18 residues long. CDR3 coding DNA: TGTGCCAGCAGTGCAACTAGCGGGGGGATAAGCTCCTACAATGAGCAGTTCTTC. This translates into CASSATSGGISSYNEQFF.

V gene TRBV6-2 or TRBV6-3 combines with J gene TRBJ2-7; 10 bases agree with TRBD2. With 4 bases clipped from V and 3 bases from J, the junction kept 6 bases outside the gene matches. Germline V lookup: CDR1 MNHEY, CDR2 SVGEGT. This CDR3 is 15 amino acids long. In nucleotides, the CDR3 is TGTGCCAGCAGTTTTATCGCTAGCGGGAGCTACGAGCAGTACTTC. Translation gives CASSFIASGSYEQYF.

J is TRBJ2-7 and V is TRBV5-1; 9 positions match TRBD1. Germline CDR1 is SGHRS and CDR2 is YFSETQ. Trimming took 0 bases from V and 2 from J; bases not matched to a gene: 6. The CDR3 contains 16 residues. The CDR3 protein is CASSLAGGQGAYEQYF. CDR3 sequence (DNA): TGCGCCAGCAGCTTGGCGGGGGGACAGGGAGCCTACGAGCAGTACTTC.

The gene calls are TRBV5-6 and TRBJ2-1, with 8 bases identical to TRBD1. This CDR3 spans 13 amino acids. V was pared by 4 bases and J by 8 bases, with 5 bases of the junction left unmatched. CDR1 SGHDT and CDR2 YYEEEE come from the germline V gene. For the CDR3, the DNA is TGTGCCAGCAGCAAAGGACAGGGCCATGAGCAGTTCTTC. This codes for CASSKGQGHEQFF.

This chain links TRBV9 with TRBJ2-7, with TRBD2 identical over 14 bases. The junction had 3 bases not matched to a gene; V was cut back by 4 bases and J by 6 bases. Germline-derived CDR1 and CDR2 are SGDLS and YYNGEE. The CDR3 has 14 residues. CDR3 sequence: CASSRGLAGGEQYF. CDR3 nucleotide sequence: TGTGCCAGCAGCCGTGGACTAGCGGGAGGCGAGCAGTACTTC.

The gene calls are TRBV7-9 and TRBJ2-5; the D gene is possibly TRBD2 (5 bases). Germline V gives CDR1 SEHNR, CDR2 FQNEAQ (reference sequence). V lost 5 bases and J 5 bases, leaving 15 bases between the germline ends. This CDR3 comprises 14 residues. This CDR3 reads CASSERGIGETQYF. CDR3 DNA: TGTGCCAGCAGCGAGAGAGGGATAGGGGAGACCCAGTACTTC.

The chain carries TRBV14 and TRBJ1-2; D unclear. V lost 2 bases and J lost 8, with 9 bases in between. Per the germline V gene, CDR1 is SGHDN and CDR2 is FVKESK. The CDR3 covers 12 residues. The DNA of the CDR3 is TGTGCCAGCAGCCAATTTCTAGGAGGCTACACCTTC. This translates into CASSQFLGGYTF.

The V and J genes are TRBV6-5 and TRBJ2-1; TRBD2 matches at 9 bases. CDR1 and CDR2 from the germline V gene are MNHEY and SVGAGI. The CDR3 is 15 residues long. V gave up 10 bases and J gave up 5 bases; unmatched junction bases: 12. DNA for the CDR3: TGTGCCACCTCGTCAGGGCTAGCGGGGAACAATGAGCAGTTCTTC. This encodes CATSSGLAGNNEQFF.

This chain connects TRBV27 to TRBJ2-4; a weak D match, TRBD2 (6 bases). In germline, CDR1 is MNHEY, CDR2 SMNVEV (reference sequence). V gave up 3 bases and J gave up 3 bases, with 18 bases separating them. This CDR3 is built from 17 residues. The CDR3 is CASSFGGRIIFKNIQYF. CDR3 bases: TGTGCCAGCAGTTTCGGGGGACGGATTATTTTCAAAAACATTCAGTACTTC.

V and J are TRBV18 and TRBJ1-1; 8 bases map to TRBD1. Germline CDR1 KGHSH, CDR2 LQKENI. V trimming: 2 bases; J trimming: 4 bases; junction bases outside the gene matches: 0. CDR3 size: 13 residues. This chain's CDR3 is CASSPTGGTEAFF. CDR3 coding DNA: TGTGCCAGCTCACCAACAGGGGGCACTGAAGCTTTCTTT. Filled out from reference TRBV18 and TRBJ1-1, the complete variable domain reads NAGVMQNPRHLVRRRGQEARLRCSPMKGHSHVYWYRQLPEEGLKFMVYLQKENIIDESGMPKERFSAEFPKEGPSILRIQQVVRGDSAAYFCASSPTGGTEAFFGQGTRLTVV.